The clone carrying this T cell receptor beta chain came up a few times. The sample comes from a study of blood T cell repertoires in COVID-19. On the study more broadly: Acute and convalescent COVID-19 specimens originated in the United States, Italy and Spain. The analysed material was cDNA or gDNA that came from T cells, B-cell-depleted T cells, or PBMCs.

It was during active infection that Seattle patients were enrolled and then longitudinally followed. In the study's own analysis: Amplification of reference gene primers provided the estimated nucleated cell counts. Some clones are missing from TCRdb's copy, which holds only in-frame ones; the method was immunoSEQ multiplex PCR. The DNA gave D and trimming, while V, J and clone size come from that table. The sample contains roughly 210,000 clones, roughly 84% of which appear only once. The CDR3 runs to 14 residues. V was clipped by 2 bases and J by 1 base; unmatched bases: 1. Germline lookup yields CDR1 SGHTA and CDR2 FQGNSA.

The chain employs TRBV7-2 and TRBJ1-2; 7 nucleotides align to TRBD1. This receptor was taken from a woman of 80 years or more with COVID-19, enrolled during active disease. Sequenced material: peripheral blood. CDR3 region: CASSLQGVNYGYTF. CDR3 coding DNA: TGTGCCAGCAGCTTACAGGGGGTTAACTATGGCTACACCTTC. Looking up the rest from reference TRBV7-2 and TRBJ1-2 gives the full variable domain: GAGVSQSPSNKVTEKGKDVELRCDPISGHTALYWYRQSLGQGLEFLIYFQGNSAPDKSGLPSDRFSAERTGGSVSTLTIQRTQQEDSAVYLCASSLQGVNYGYTFGSGTRLTVV.